This TCR beta chain is drawn from a study of T-cell reconstitution after alpha-beta-depleted transplantation in children. This sample's TCRbeta library carried unique molecular identifier barcodes. TCRdb independently ran MiXCR on the PCR reads; one entry per CDR3 protein. The sample has 450,000 to 600,000 distinct CDR3 sequences, around 20% seen once. The receptor was isolated from a human donor who donated a stem cell graft to a child with acute lymphoblastic leukemia. The sample consisted of PBMCs from the stem cell graft donor, taken from the stem cell graft.

The CDR3 nucleotides read TGTGCCAGCAGCCACTCACTAGCGCCAGATACGCAGTATTTT. It yields the protein CASSHSLAPDTQYF. The chain has TRBV5-5 and TRBJ2-3, with 7 bases matching TRBD2. The V segment lost 4 bases and the J segment 4 bases; nucleotides outside the gene matches: 6. The CDR3 totals 14 residues. Looked up from germline, CDR1 is SGHKS and CDR2 is YYEKEE (reference sequence).